The 30 T cell receptor beta chains below all came from one sample that was sequenced in a study of PD-1 blockade in mismatch repair-deficient tumors. Clones were sequenced by immunoSEQ multiplex PCR, and TCRdb holds only the in-frame ones, with some missing. The table includes some 110,000 clones, 60% to 85% detected once. The sequences come from peripheral blood, collected around 60 weeks after starting pembrolizumab. These receptors all come from an adult with mismatch repair-deficient cancer.

CDR3: CASSPGTSGSYEQYF. In DNA, the CDR3 is TGTGCCAGCAGCCCGGGGACTAGCGGGAGTTACGAGCAGTACTTC. The rearrangement joins TRBV7-8 to TRBJ2-7; 14 positions agree with TRBD2. The CDR3 contains 15 residues. The V gene end was trimmed by 5 bases and the J gene end by 4 bases; junction bases not matched to a gene: 4. Germline V gene lookup returns CDR1 SGHVS and CDR2 FQNEAQ.

The gene calls are TRBV29-1 and TRBJ1-1; D uncertain. The CDR3 extends over 11 amino acids. Germline assignment: CDR1 SQVTM and CDR2 ANQGSEA. V dropped 4 bases and J dropped 1 base, with 4 bases sitting between them. CDR3 region: CSVGSNTEAFF. In DNA form, the CDR3 reads TGCAGCGTTGGATCGAACACTGAAGCTTTCTTT.

The V call is TRBV5-1, the J call TRBJ2-7; 10 bases match TRBD2. Germline lookup yields CDR1 SGHRS and CDR2 YFSETQ. The CDR3 is 14 amino acids. J was trimmed by 6 bases and V by 0 bases; bases with no gene match: 3. For the CDR3, the DNA is TGCGCCAGCAGCTTGGTTAGCGGGAGGAGCGAGCAGTACTTC. The encoded protein is CASSLVSGRSEQYF. Full variable domain (missing parts from reference TRBV5-1 and TRBJ2-7): KAGVTQTPRYLIKTRGQQVTLSCSPISGHRSVSWYQQTPGQGLQFLFEYFSETQRNKGNFPGRFSGRQFSNSRSEMNVSTLELGDSALYLCASSLVSGRSEQYFGPGTRLTVT.

J is TRBJ1-5 and V is TRBV6-1, with D tentatively TRBD1 (5 bases). Germline CDR1 and CDR2: MNHNS and SASEGT. V was cut by 0 bases and J by 1 base, with 13 bases left in between. The CDR3 runs to 17 residues. The CDR3 DNA reads TGTGCCAGCAGTGAAGCTAGACAGCGACAGAGCAATCAGCCCCAGCATTTT. This sequence encodes CASSEARQRQSNQPQHF.

This clone was observed once. The rearrangement joins TRBV28 to TRBJ2-2, with D perhaps matching TRBD1 (6 bases). The CDR3 is 17 residues long. V lost 8 bases and J lost 4, with 23 bases in between. CDR1 and CDR2 (germline): MDHEN, SYDVKM. The CDR3, as DNA: TGTGCCAGCGGGCAAGAAACAGGGACGGGTGGCACCGGGGAGCTGTTTTTT. It encodes CASGQETGTGGTGELFF.

The V gene is TRBV15, the J gene TRBJ1-2, with unresolved D. CDR3 length: 12 residues. CDR1 LNHNV and CDR2 YYDKDF come from the germline V gene (reference sequence). V shed 0 bases and J shed 9 bases, with 8 bases lying between them. The CDR3 region is CATSRDQQSYTF. The CDR3 DNA reads as TGTGCCACCAGCAGAGATCAACAGAGCTACACCTTC. The full variable domain, rest sourced from reference TRBV15 and TRBJ1-2, is DAMVIQNPRYQVTQFGKPVTLSCSQTLNHNVMYWYQQKSSQAPKLLFHYYDKDFNNEADTPDNFQSRRPNTSFCFLDIRSPGLGDTAMYLCATSRDQQSYTFGSGTRLTVV.

The chain recombines TRBV9 with TRBJ1-2; maybe TRBD1 (6 bases). The CDR3 is 20 residues long. Germline V CDR1 and CDR2: SGDLS, YYNGEE. Trimming cost V 0 bases and J 8 bases, with 32 bases left between them. DNA for the CDR3: TGTGCCAGCAGCGTAGTCTCTTCGATGGCAGGACAGACGGCCTCAAGAGGCTACACCTTC. This codes for CASSVVSSMAGQTASRGYTF. Supplemented by reference TRBV9 and TRBJ1-2, the full variable domain reads DSGVTQTPKHLITATGQRVTLRCSPRSGDLSVYWYQQSLDQGLQFLIQYYNGEERAKGNILERFSAQQFPDLHSELNLSSLELGDSALYFCASSVVSSMAGQTASRGYTFGSGTRLTVV.

The chain employs TRBV9 and TRBJ2-3; D is undetermined. V lost 2 bases and J lost 2, with 9 bases in between. The CDR3 length is 14 residues. Germline CDR1 is SGDLS and CDR2 is YYNGEE. CDR3 coding DNA: TGTGCCAGCAGCGTCTTATCCAACACAGATACGCAGTATTTT. It codes for CASSVLSNTDTQYF.

The table lists this clone with a few counts. The chain employs TRBV2 and TRBJ1-2, with D perhaps TRBD1 (5 bases). Trimming took 4 bases from V and 8 from J, leaving 14 bases between them. The CDR3 is 13 amino acids. Germline V gene sequence: CDR1 SNHLY, CDR2 FYNNEI. CDR3 protein: CASSVAPRQGYTF. The CDR3 region has the DNA TGTGCCAGCAGTGTCGCCCCTCGACAGGGCTACACCTTC.

A few counts support this clone. The V and J genes are TRBV9 and TRBJ1-3, with D maybe TRBD1 (5 bases). Germline V CDR1 and CDR2: SGDLS, YYNGEE. V shed 1 base and J shed 4 bases, with 15 bases lying between them. The CDR3 runs to 16 residues. CDR3 bases: TGTGCCAGCAGCGTAACATCGGGACCAGAGGGAAACACCATATATTTT. It is translated as CASSVTSGPEGNTIYF.

This clone has just a few counts. The gene calls are TRBV6-5 and TRBJ2-7, with D maybe TRBD1 (6 bases). Germline V gene data show CDR1 as MNHEY and CDR2 as SVGAGI. This CDR3 comprises 15 residues. Trimming took 6 bases from V and 0 from J, leaving 15 bases between them. The CDR3 coding sequence is TGTGCCAGCAGAAGGACAGCCGAGTCCTCCTACGAGCAGTACTTC. Protein: CASRRTAESSYEQYF.

V usage is TRBV6-1 and J usage is TRBJ1-5; D is unresolved. The germline V gene has CDR1 MNHNS and CDR2 SASEGT. The CDR3 runs to 14 residues. Deletions cut 5 bases from V and 0 bases from J, with 8 bases between. CDR3 sequence: CASSSQDSNQPQHF. CDR3 DNA: TGTGCCAGCAGTTCTCAGGATAGCAATCAGCCCCAGCATTTT.

The chain links TRBV5-3 to TRBJ2-5, with 11 bases fitting TRBD1. TRBV5-3 is sorted into the ORF group, with uncertain function. This CDR3 has 16 residues. After removal of 0 bases from V and 3 bases from J, the junction contained 4 bases not matched to a gene. CDR3 in amino acids: CARSLAKGQGEETQYF. CDR3 DNA: TGTGCCAGAAGCTTGGCCAAGGGACAGGGGGAAGAGACCCAGTACTTC.

The chain combines TRBV4-1 with TRBJ1-5; maybe TRBD1 (6 bases). With 2 bases removed from V and 9 bases from J, the gap between germline ends came to 11 bases. The CDR3 has 13 amino acids. CDR1 MGHRA and CDR2 YSYEKL come from the germline V gene. CDR3: CASSQRGIGPQHF. For the CDR3, the DNA is TGCGCCAGCAGCCAAAGGGGGATCGGGCCCCAGCATTTT.

V is TRBV19 and J is TRBJ2-7, with TRBD1 identical over 7 bases. With 3 bases clipped from V and 2 bases from J, the junction kept 4 bases outside the gene matches. The germline gives CDR1 LNHDA, CDR2 SQIVND (reference sequence). The CDR3 extends over 14 amino acids. Here the CDR3 DNA reads TGTGCCAGTAGTATTGAGGGACAGACCTACGAGCAGTACTTC. Protein sequence: CASSIEGQTYEQYF.

This clone was picked up a small number of times. The chain recombines TRBV27 with TRBJ2-7, with TRBD1 matching over 11 bases. Germline V lookup: CDR1 MNHEY, CDR2 SMNVEV (reference sequence). Trimming took 5 bases from V and 3 from J; bases not matched to a gene: 6. The CDR3 sequence is 15 residues long. CDR3 in DNA: TGTGCCAGCAGTGTGCCTGGGACAGGGGGCTACGAGCAGTACTTC. It translates to CASSVPGTGGYEQYF.

This clone was picked up one time. The rearrangement joins TRBV11-2 to TRBJ2-4; D may be TRBD1 or TRBD2 (5 bases each). V lost 4 bases and J lost 0, with 13 bases in between. The CDR3 totals 16 residues. CDR1 and CDR2 from the germline V gene are SGHAT and FQNNGV. CDR3 nucleotide sequence: TGTGCCAGCAGCTGGGGGATCGGGCTAGCCAAAAACATTCAGTACTTC. It translates to CASSWGIGLAKNIQYF.

The chain links TRBV27 to TRBJ2-7; 11 nucleotides agree with TRBD2. CDR3 length: 14 residues. Germline CDR1 reads MNHEY; CDR2 reads SMNVEV (reference sequence). V was pared by 6 bases and J by 1 base, with 2 bases of the junction left unmatched. Written as DNA, the CDR3 is TGTGCCAGCAGCAGACTAGCGGGGTCCTACGAGCAGTACTTC. Protein sequence: CASSRLAGSYEQYF.

The chain is built from TRBV19 and TRBJ1-4, with 8 positions matching TRBD1. Looked up from germline, CDR1 is LNHDA and CDR2 is SQIVND (reference sequence). The J segment lost 5 bases and the V segment lost 5 bases, leaving 7 bases of the junction unmatched. This CDR3 has 15 residues. The CDR3 DNA follows: TGTGCCAGTAGTCCGACAGGGGAGGGAAATGAAAAACTGTTTTTT. Its translation: CASSPTGEGNEKLFF.

The rearrangement joins TRBV5-6 to TRBJ1-2, with a possible D match to TRBD1 (6 bases). Germline CDR1 SGHDT, CDR2 YYEEEE. This CDR3 comprises 13 residues. The germline V and J ends were trimmed by 0 bases and 6 bases, with 9 bases remaining between them. The CDR3 is CASSLGTVDGYTF. CDR3 sequence (DNA): TGTGCCAGCAGCTTGGGGACAGTGGATGGCTACACCTTC. Full variable domain (remainder filled in from reference TRBV5-6 and TRBJ1-2): DAGVTQSPTHLIKTRGQQVTLRCSPKSGHDTVSWYQQALGQGPQFIFQYYEEEERQRGNFPDRFSGHQFPNYSSELNVNALLLGDSALYLCASSLGTVDGYTFGSGTRLTVV.

The chain employs TRBV19 and TRBJ1-5; D not certain. Germline V lookup: CDR1 LNHDA, CDR2 SQIVND (reference sequence). V was clipped by 4 bases and J by 0 bases, with 4 bases between them. The CDR3 spans 13 residues. Here the CDR3 DNA reads TGTGCCAGTAGTACGGATAGCAATCAGCCCCAGCATTTT. Encoded protein: CASSTDSNQPQHF.

V gene TRBV5-4 combines with J gene TRBJ1-2; possibly TRBD1 for D (5 bases). The germline gives CDR1 SGHNT, CDR2 YYREEE (reference sequence). Trimming removed 1 base at V and 2 bases at J, with 12 bases between. This CDR3 contains 15 residues. Here the CDR3 reads CASSLTDGGNYGYTF. The DNA for the CDR3 is TGTGCCAGCAGCTTGACTGATGGGGGGAACTATGGCTACACCTTC.

V gene TRBV6-5 combines with J gene TRBJ1-3; D ambiguous. The CDR3 spans 15 residues. Germline V gives CDR1 MNHEY, CDR2 SVGAGI. The V and J ends lost 0 bases and 0 bases respectively, with 6 bases between them. CDR3 DNA sequence: TGTGCCAGCAGTTACTCGATGAGCTCTGGAAACACCATATATTTT. It encodes CASSYSMSSGNTIYF.

V is TRBV7-2 and J is TRBJ2-1; tentatively, D is TRBD1 (7 bases). Germline CDR1 SGHTA, CDR2 FQGNSA. Trimming removed 3 bases at V and 7 bases at J, with 22 bases between. The CDR3 runs to 17 residues. DNA of the CDR3: TGTGCCAGCAGCTTCCCGATGACAGGGAGGAGGGGTAATGAGCAGTTCTTC. This translates into CASSFPMTGRRGNEQFF.

This clone was detected once. Germline is not matched at one junction end, which may reflect a read error. The chain couples TRBV29-1 to TRBJ2-3; D possibly uses TRBD1 or TRBD2 (5 bases each). This CDR3 region has 17 residues. Germline values: CDR1 SQVTM, CDR2 ANQGSEA. The CDR3: CSAEGPRDGTSTDTQYF. The CDR3 DNA reads as TGCAGCGCTGAAGGTCCCAGGGACGGAACTAGCACAGATACGCAGTATTTT.

This clone was observed a few times. The chain links TRBV4-1 to TRBJ2-7, with D possibly TRBD1 on 5 matching bases. Trimming stripped 1 base from V and 6 bases from J, with 16 bases between. Per germline, CDR1 MGHRA and CDR2 YSYEKL. The CDR3 extends over 15 amino acids. CDR3 region: CASSQAGLRRSEQYF. In DNA form, the CDR3 reads TGCGCCAGCAGCCAAGCAGGGCTCCGTCGGTCCGAGCAGTACTTC.

The chain couples TRBV30 to TRBJ2-2, with 7 positions matching TRBD1. Germline V CDR1 and CDR2: GTSNPN, SVGIG (reference sequence). Unmatched junction bases numbered 5, after V lost 0 bases and J lost 7 bases. The CDR3 covers 14 residues. The CDR3 DNA sequence: TGTGCCTGGAGTGTACAGACAGGGAGCGGGGAGCTGTTTTTT. This sequence encodes CAWSVQTGSGELFF.

This clone was recorded once. This rearrangement joins TRBV11-2 to TRBJ1-5; 7 positions agree with TRBD1. Germline lookup yields CDR1 SGHAT and CDR2 FQNNGV. The CDR3 loop spans 15 amino acids. The V segment lost 3 bases and the J segment 3 bases; nucleotides outside the gene matches: 5. The CDR3 DNA is TGTGCCAGCAGCTTGAACAGGGGCAACAATCAGCCCCAGCATTTT. This codes for CASSLNRGNNQPQHF.

This clone has only one observation. This chain connects TRBV7-6 to TRBJ2-5; a possible D gene is TRBD2 (5 bases). The CDR3 is 15 residues long. Germline values: CDR1 SGHVS, CDR2 FNYEAQ. Trimming cost V 3 bases and J 2 bases, with 13 bases left between them. In DNA, the CDR3 is TGTGCCAGCAGCTTCGTCTCGGGATCACAAGAGACCCAGTACTTC. As protein: CASSFVSGSQETQYF. Full variable domain (outside the CDR3, taken from reference TRBV7-6 and TRBJ2-5): GAGVSQSPRYKVTKRGQDVALRCDPISGHVSLYWYRQALGQGPEFLTYFNYEAQQDKSGLPNDRFSAERPEGSISTLTIQRTEQRDSAMYRCASSFVSGSQETQYFGPGTRLLVL.

J is TRBJ1-1 and V is TRBV27, with unresolved D. This CDR3 has 13 residues. Germline V gene data show CDR1 as MNHEY and CDR2 as SMNVEV (reference sequence). Trimming pared 2 bases from V and 1 base from J, leaving 5 bases between. The CDR3 protein is CASSLGTNTEAFF. The CDR3 DNA reads TGTGCCAGCAGTTTAGGTACGAACACTGAAGCTTTCTTT.